This TCR beta chain is from a study of graft-versus-host responses after intestinal transplantation (dated by TCRdb to the early 2020s). Regarding the complete study: Recipients received multivisceral, liver-intestinal, or isolated intestinal transplants. Graft-versus-host and host-versus-graft alloreactive T cell clones were tracked in the graft, circulation and bone marrow after intestinal transplantation using bulk TCR-beta CDR3 sequencing. Rather than going through the commercial service, samples from three later patients were sequenced in-house on an Illumina MiSeq and processed with MiXCR. A peak of at least 4% donor T cells among recipient peripheral blood mononuclear cells was the definition used for donor T cell macrochimerism. The cohort enrolled about two dozen intestinal transplant recipients, one of whom was a retransplant, and 3 patients without pretransplant specimens were excluded. To identify alloreactive clones, pre-transplant mixed lymphocyte reaction products were sequenced and then compared with unstimulated pre-transplant donor and recipient T cells. All recipients received anti-thymocyte globulin induction followed by maintenance tacrolimus and steroids for about three years.

The investigation overall reported the following: The relatively low number and heterogeneity of intestinal transplant patients limited the conclusions. GvH clones turned up in recipient bone marrow, with some appearing earlier in ileal mucosa or blood, a pattern consistent with an intestinal mucosal origin. Peak levels of circulating GvH clones were associated with declines in HvG clones early after transplant. High GvH to HvG T cell clonal ratios were observed in the allografts of patients with donor T cell macrochimerism.

The time point label here, explained by the study, means: cells obtained before transplantation from donor or recipient. CD3+CD4+ and CD3+CD8+ populations were FACS-sorted from unstimulated pre-transplant donor and recipient cells taken from spleen or lymph nodes. The CDR1 and CDR2 encoded by the germline V gene are SGHTA and FQGTGA. Unmatched junction bases come to 3, with V trimmed by 4 bases and J by 1 base. Inclusive of the bounding cysteine and phenylalanine, the CDR3 is 15 residues long. The DNA shown is the 45-base CDR3, in frame from base 1. As concerns this clone: Its antigen specificity is not known. Per-nucleotide qualities are absent, and no much larger clonotype sits a single base away.

The receptor library was made with the immunoSEQ multiplex PCR assay. In most patients, genomic DNA was isolated using the Qiagen DNeasy Blood and Tissue Kit and sent frozen to Adaptive Biotechnologies for TCR sequencing. For most patients, genomic DNA was subjected to high-throughput TCR-beta CDR3 sequencing by Adaptive Biotechnologies. The source study handled its data this way. TCR sequencing data were retrieved from Adaptive's ImmunoSEQ software for around 20 patients, whereas a few other patients were processed with MiXCR and VDJtools. To correct CD4 versus CD8 sorting errors, sequences present in both subsets at a frequency ratio below 5:1 were removed. CDR3 nucleotide sequences shared between donor and recipient were removed because the origin of such sequences could not be assigned. To count as alloreactive, a clone needed at least 2-fold expansion over unstimulated cells and a minimum CFSE-low frequency of 0.002% (template counts) or 0.001% (read counts). A clone was considered mappable if detected in the sequenced pre-transplant spleen, lymph node, or MLR CFSE-low populations of the donor or recipient. Cumulative frequency of alloreactive clones was calculated as a percentage of all sequences weighted by copy number. Drawn from immuneACCESS, this table holds only the in-frame rearrangements with V and J called that TCRdb kept. Clones are partly lost; checked studies trace under half to an unresolved V gene and leave the rest unexplained. V and J calls and clone size come straight from that table; D and trimming were deduced from the DNA. In all, the sample holds 90,000 to 120,000 clones, and approximately 90% of those were seen once. The top ten constitute less than 0.85% of the sample.

Sequenced material: unstimulated CD4+ T cells sorted from spleen or lymph node cells, taken before transplant. This clonotype originated in a human donor who was the organ donor for an intestinal transplant. The receptor chain draws on TRBV7-3 and TRBJ2-3; the junction holds 9 bases that match TRBD2. The base sequence is TGTGCCAGCAGCTCCTTAGCGGGGGGCACAGATACGCAGTATTTT. Translation gives CASSSLAGGTDTQYF.